The next 15 T cell receptor beta chains were all read from a single sample in a study of T cells after yellow fever vaccination. TCRdb analysed the 5' RACE reads with MiXCR anew, one entry per CDR3 protein. This sample has roughly 500,000 distinct CDR3 sequences; 15% to 20% occur once, and the top ten carry roughly an eighth. Here the sequenced sample was PBMCs, taken 15 days after the yellow fever booster vaccination. All receptors come from a man aged 25-40 years who received the YFV17D yellow fever vaccine.

This clonotype was observed a handful of times. The chain is built from TRBV6-5 and TRBJ2-2; TRBD2 matches 13 bases. V dropped 0 bases and J dropped 9; count of bases not matched to a gene: 7. CDR3 length: 17 residues. Germline V gene lookup returns CDR1 MNHEY and CDR2 SVGAGI. The CDR3 DNA reads TGTGCCAGCAGTTACTCAGGACTAGCGGGAGTAGACCGGGAGCTGTTTTTT. Translated, it gives CASSYSGLAGVDRELFF.

This clonotype was seen ten or more times. The rearrangement links TRBV6-5 to TRBJ2-3; no clear D gene. The CDR3 spans 14 residues. With 2 bases removed from V and 2 bases from J, the gap between germline ends came to 8 bases. The germline CDR1 and CDR2 sequences are MNHEY and SVGAGI. The CDR3 protein is CASSYASHTDTQYF. The CDR3 region has the DNA TGTGCCAGCAGTTACGCGAGTCACACAGATACGCAGTATTTT.

The chain joins TRBV5-4 to TRBJ2-2; tentatively, D is TRBD1 (5 bases). The CDR3 consists of 17 residues. The germline CDR1 and CDR2 sequences are SGHNT and YYREEE (reference sequence). Between the trimmed V and J ends, which lost 3 bases and 4 bases, there was a span of 19 bases. CDR3 sequence reads: CASSSIGRGPGTGELFF. CDR3 DNA sequence: TGTGCCAGCAGCTCTATTGGAAGGGGCCCGGGCACCGGGGAGCTGTTTTTT.

This clonotype appeared a few times. The chain couples TRBV28 to TRBJ1-5; perhaps TRBD1 as D (5 bases). The ends were cut back, 6 bases at V and 7 bases at J, with 13 bases in the middle. The CDR3 length is 13 residues. Germline V gene lookup returns CDR1 MDHEN and CDR2 SYDVKM. The CDR3 region is CASRTGGLQPQHF. The CDR3 DNA reads TGTGCCAGCAGAACAGGTGGGTTGCAGCCCCAGCATTTT.

CDR3 region: CATSSSSGTSNTGELFF. DNA of the CDR3: TGTGCCACCAGCAGCTCATCCGGGACAAGTAACACCGGGGAGCTGTTTTTT. The chain links TRBV15 to TRBJ2-2, with a tentative D call TRBD1 (6 bases). CDR1 LNHNV and CDR2 YYDKDF come from the germline V gene (reference sequence). Trimming cost V 3 bases and J 2 bases, with 16 bases left between them. The CDR3 consists of 17 residues. Combining the CDR3 with reference TRBV15 and TRBJ2-2 gives the whole variable domain DAMVIQNPRYQVTQFGKPVTLSCSQTLNHNVMYWYQQKSSQAPKLLFHYYDKDFNNEADTPDNFQSRRPNTSFCFLDIRSPGLGDTAMYLCATSSSSGTSNTGELFFGEGSRLTVL.

The chain joins TRBV20-1 to TRBJ2-5; D possibly corresponds to TRBD2 (5 bases). The CDR3 is 13 residues long. CDR1 DFQATT and CDR2 SNEGSKA come from the germline V gene (reference sequence). V was shortened by 0 bases and J by 5 bases, with 10 bases between the two germline ends. This CDR3 is CSARDPGLETQYF. CDR3 nucleotide sequence: TGCAGTGCTAGAGATCCGGGGTTGGAGACCCAGTACTTC.

The chain joins TRBV27 to TRBJ1-5; D unclear. CDR3 size: 15 residues. Germline assignment: CDR1 MNHEY and CDR2 SMNVEV (reference sequence). V was pared by 8 bases and J by 0 bases, with 14 bases between. CDR3: CASSVGINSNQPQHF. Here the CDR3 DNA reads TGTGCCAGCTCAGTCGGGATTAATAGCAATCAGCCCCAGCATTTT.

The rearrangement links TRBV5-6 to TRBJ2-5; 8 bases agree with TRBD2. Per the germline V gene, CDR1 is SGHDT and CDR2 is YYEEEE. Losses at the gene ends were 0 bases for V and 5 bases for J; bases not matched to a gene: 9. The length of the CDR3 is 16 residues. The CDR3, as DNA: TGTGCCAGCAGCTTGGTCCCGGCGGGGGGTGGGGAGACCCAGTACTTC. Translation: CASSLVPAGGGETQYF.

V is TRBV20-1 and J is TRBJ2-1, with TRBD2 matching over 16 bases. Germline CDR1 is DFQATT and CDR2 is SNEGSKA (reference sequence). This CDR3 is 18 amino acids long. Germline trimming cut 0 bases from V and 3 bases from J; bases unmatched to any gene: 5. The CDR3 sequence is CSARDIGTSGRVYNEQFF. DNA of the CDR3: TGCAGTGCTAGAGACATTGGGACTAGCGGGAGGGTCTACAATGAGCAGTTCTTC.

The chain employs TRBV20-1 and TRBJ2-1, with D uncertain. The CDR3 loop spans 15 amino acids. The germline V gene has CDR1 DFQATT and CDR2 SNEGSKA (reference sequence). V gave up 6 bases and J gave up 2 bases, with 17 bases separating them. DNA of the CDR3: TGCAGTGCCATCCTCCTTGTCGCGCCCTACAATGAGCAGTTCTTC. Translating gives CSAILLVAPYNEQFF.

V is TRBV24-1 and J is TRBJ2-2; D ambiguous. V lost 3 bases and J lost 3, with 7 bases in between. The CDR3 covers 14 residues. Germline loops: CDR1 KGHDR, CDR2 SFDVKD. The CDR3 sequence: CATSDQWDTGELFF. DNA for the CDR3: TGTGCCACCAGTGATCAATGGGACACCGGGGAGCTGTTTTTT.

V and J are TRBV5-1 and TRBJ2-7; D is tentatively TRBD1 or TRBD2 (5 bases each). The germline V gene has CDR1 SGHRS and CDR2 YFSETQ. The length of the CDR3 is 15 residues. V gave up 4 bases and J gave up 0 bases, with 14 bases separating them. DNA of the CDR3: TGCGCCAGCAGCCGGAGACCAGGGAGCTCCTACGAGCAGTACTTC. Protein product: CASSRRPGSSYEQYF.

CDR3 residues: CSAPVAGGTVGTQYF. Here the CDR3 DNA reads TGCAGTGCTCCAGTAGCGGGAGGGACTGTAGGTACGCAGTATTTT. The rearrangement links TRBV20-1 to TRBJ2-3, with TRBD2 matching 11 bases. This CDR3 comprises 15 residues. J lost 8 bases, V lost 5 bases, and 12 bases had no gene match. CDR1 and CDR2 (germline): DFQATT, SNEGSKA (reference sequence).

A note on this clonotype: Possible read error: a much larger clone is one base away. This chain links TRBV7-2 with TRBJ2-5; 9 bases match TRBD1. Germline lookup yields CDR1 SGHTA and CDR2 FQGNSA. V was pared by 3 bases and J by 7 bases, with 3 bases of the junction left unmatched. There are 13 residues in the CDR3. The CDR3 loop reads CASSLDRGGTQYF. CDR3 coding DNA: TGTGCCAGCAGCTTGGACAGGGGAGGGACCCAGTACTTC.

The rearrangement links TRBV7-9 to TRBJ1-1; D remains ambiguous. The CDR3 has 15 residues. Germline values: CDR1 SEHNR, CDR2 FQNEAQ (reference sequence). The V end was cut by 0 bases, the J end by 0 bases, with 8 bases between. The CDR3 reads CASSLAAQLNTEAFF. In DNA, the CDR3 is TGTGCCAGCAGCTTAGCCGCACAACTGAACACTGAAGCTTTCTTT.